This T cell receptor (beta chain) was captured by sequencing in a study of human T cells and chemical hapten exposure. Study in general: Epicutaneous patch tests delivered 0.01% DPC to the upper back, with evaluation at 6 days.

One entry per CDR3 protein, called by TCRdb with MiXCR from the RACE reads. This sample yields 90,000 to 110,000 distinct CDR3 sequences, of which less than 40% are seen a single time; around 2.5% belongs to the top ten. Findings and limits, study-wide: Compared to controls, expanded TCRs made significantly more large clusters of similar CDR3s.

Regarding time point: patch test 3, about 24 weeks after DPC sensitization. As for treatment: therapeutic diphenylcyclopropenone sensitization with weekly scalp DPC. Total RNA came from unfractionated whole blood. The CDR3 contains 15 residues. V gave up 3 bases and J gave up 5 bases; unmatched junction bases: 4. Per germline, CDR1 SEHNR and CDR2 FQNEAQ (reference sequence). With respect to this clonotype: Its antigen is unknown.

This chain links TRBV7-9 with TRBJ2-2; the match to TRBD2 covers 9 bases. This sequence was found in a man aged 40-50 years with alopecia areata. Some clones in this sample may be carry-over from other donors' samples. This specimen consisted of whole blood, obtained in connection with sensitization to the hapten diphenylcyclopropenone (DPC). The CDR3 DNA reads TGTGCCAGCAGCTTCGGACTAGCGCAAACCGGGGAGCTGTTTTTT. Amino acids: CASSFGLAQTGELFF.